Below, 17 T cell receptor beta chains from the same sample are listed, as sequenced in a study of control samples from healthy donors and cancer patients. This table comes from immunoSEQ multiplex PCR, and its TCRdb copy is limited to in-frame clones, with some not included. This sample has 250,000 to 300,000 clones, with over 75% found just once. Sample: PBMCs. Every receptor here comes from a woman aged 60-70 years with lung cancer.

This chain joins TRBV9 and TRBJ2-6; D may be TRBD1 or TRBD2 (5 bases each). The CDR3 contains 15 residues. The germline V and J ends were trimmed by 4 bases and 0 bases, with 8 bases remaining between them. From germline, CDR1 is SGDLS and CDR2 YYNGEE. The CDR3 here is CASSLRGSGANVLTF. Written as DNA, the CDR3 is TGTGCCAGCAGCCTGAGGGGCTCTGGGGCCAACGTCCTGACTTTC.

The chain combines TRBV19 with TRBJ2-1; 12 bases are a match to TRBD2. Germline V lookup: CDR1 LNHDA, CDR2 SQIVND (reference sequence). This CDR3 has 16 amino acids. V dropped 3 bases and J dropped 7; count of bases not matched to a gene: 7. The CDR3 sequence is CASSILAGGPRNEQFF. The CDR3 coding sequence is TGTGCCAGTAGTATTCTAGCGGGGGGGCCTCGAAATGAGCAGTTCTTC.

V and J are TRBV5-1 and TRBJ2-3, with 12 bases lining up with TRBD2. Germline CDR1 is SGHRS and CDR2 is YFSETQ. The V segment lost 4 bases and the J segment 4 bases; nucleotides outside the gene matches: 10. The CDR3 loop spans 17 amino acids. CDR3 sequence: CASSALTSGGRSDTQYF. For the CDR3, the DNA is TGCGCCAGCAGCGCCTTGACTAGCGGGGGAAGATCAGATACGCAGTATTTT.

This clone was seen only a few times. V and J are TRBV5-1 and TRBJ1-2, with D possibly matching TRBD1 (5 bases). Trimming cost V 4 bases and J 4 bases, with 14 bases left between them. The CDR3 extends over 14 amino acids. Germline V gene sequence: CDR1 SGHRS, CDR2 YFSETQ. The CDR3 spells CASSEGLRAYGYTF. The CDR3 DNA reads TGCGCCAGCAGCGAGGGACTCCGTGCCTATGGCTACACCTTC. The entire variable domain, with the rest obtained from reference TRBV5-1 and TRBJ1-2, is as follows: KAGVTQTPRYLIKTRGQQVTLSCSPISGHRSVSWYQQTPGQGLQFLFEYFSETQRNKGNFPGRFSGRQFSNSRSEMNVSTLELGDSALYLCASSEGLRAYGYTFGSGTRLTVV.

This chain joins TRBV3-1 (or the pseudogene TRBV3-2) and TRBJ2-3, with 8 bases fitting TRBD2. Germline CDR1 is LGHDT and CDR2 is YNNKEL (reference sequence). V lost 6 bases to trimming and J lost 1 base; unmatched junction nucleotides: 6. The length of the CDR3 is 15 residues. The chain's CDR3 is CASRTRGARTDTQYF. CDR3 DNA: TGTGCCAGCAGGACGCGGGGGGCGCGCACAGATACGCAGTATTTT.

CDR3 sequence: CASSESPARGLNEQYF. The DNA of the CDR3 is TGTGCCAGCAGCGAATCCCCGGCCAGGGGGCTCAACGAGCAGTACTTC. The chain has TRBV7-9 and TRBJ2-7, with 8 nucleotides matching TRBD1. V shed 5 bases, J shed 5 bases, and the junction held 14 bases outside the gene matches. Germline lookup yields CDR1 SEHNR and CDR2 FQNEAQ (reference sequence). There are 16 residues in the CDR3.

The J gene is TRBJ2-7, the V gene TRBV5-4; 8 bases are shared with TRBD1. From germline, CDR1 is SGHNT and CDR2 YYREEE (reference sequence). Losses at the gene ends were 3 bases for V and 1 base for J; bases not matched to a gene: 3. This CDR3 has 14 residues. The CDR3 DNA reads TGTGCCAGCAGCTCGGACAGGGTTTCCTACGAGCAGTACTTC. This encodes CASSSDRVSYEQYF.

CDR3 sequence: CASSLTRVGEQYF. The CDR3 coding sequence is TGTGCCAGCAGCCTGACCAGGGTTGGCGAGCAGTACTTC. This sequence joins TRBV14 and TRBJ2-7; D might be TRBD1 (5 bases). The CDR3 consists of 13 residues. Looked up from germline, CDR1 is SGHDN and CDR2 is FVKESK. Trimming took 4 bases from V and 6 from J, leaving 13 bases between them.

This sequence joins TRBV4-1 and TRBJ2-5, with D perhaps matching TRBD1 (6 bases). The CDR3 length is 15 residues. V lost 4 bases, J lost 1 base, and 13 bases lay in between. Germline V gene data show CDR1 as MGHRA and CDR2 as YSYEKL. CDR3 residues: CASSPVQGSQETQYF. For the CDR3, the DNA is TGCGCCAGCAGCCCTGTACAGGGCTCCCAAGAGACCCAGTACTTC.

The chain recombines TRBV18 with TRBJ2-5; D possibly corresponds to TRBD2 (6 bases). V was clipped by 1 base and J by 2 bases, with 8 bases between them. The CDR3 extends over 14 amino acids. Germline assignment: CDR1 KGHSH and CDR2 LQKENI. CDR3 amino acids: CASSPRAGQETQYF. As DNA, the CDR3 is TGTGCCAGCTCACCACGGGCGGGGCAAGAGACCCAGTACTTC.

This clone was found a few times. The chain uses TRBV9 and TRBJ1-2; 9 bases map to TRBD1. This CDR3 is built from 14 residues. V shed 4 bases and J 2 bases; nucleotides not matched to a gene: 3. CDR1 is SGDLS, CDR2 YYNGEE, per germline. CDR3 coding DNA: TGTGCCAGCAGCCCAGGACAGGGGAACTATGGCTACACCTTC. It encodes CASSPGQGNYGYTF.

CDR3 in amino acids: CASSVQGGTEAFF. The CDR3 DNA sequence: TGTGCCAGCAGTGTCCAGGGGGGCACTGAAGCTTTCTTT. The V call is TRBV2, the J call TRBJ1-1; 7 bases fit TRBD1. V lost 4 bases, J lost 4 bases, and 3 bases stayed unmatched. The CDR3 sequence is 13 residues long. Per the germline V gene, CDR1 is SNHLY and CDR2 is FYNNEI.

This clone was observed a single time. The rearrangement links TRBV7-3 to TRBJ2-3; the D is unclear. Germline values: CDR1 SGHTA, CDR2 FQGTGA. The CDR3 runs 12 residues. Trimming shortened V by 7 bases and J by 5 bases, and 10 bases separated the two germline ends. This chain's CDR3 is CASTGGGDTQYF. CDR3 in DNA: TGTGCCAGCACAGGTGGTGGAGATACGCAGTATTTT.

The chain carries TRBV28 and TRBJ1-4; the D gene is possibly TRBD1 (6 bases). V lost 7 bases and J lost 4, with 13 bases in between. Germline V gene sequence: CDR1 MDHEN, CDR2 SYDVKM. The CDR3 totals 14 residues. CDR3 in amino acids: CASTDRDINEKLFF. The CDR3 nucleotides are TGTGCCAGCACCGACCGGGACATTAATGAAAAACTGTTTTTT.

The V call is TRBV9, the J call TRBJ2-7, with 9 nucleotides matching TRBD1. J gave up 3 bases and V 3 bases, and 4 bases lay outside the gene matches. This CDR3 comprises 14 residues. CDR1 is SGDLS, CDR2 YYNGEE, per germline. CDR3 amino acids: CASSAQGQGYEQYF. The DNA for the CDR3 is TGTGCCAGCAGCGCCCAGGGACAGGGCTACGAGCAGTACTTC. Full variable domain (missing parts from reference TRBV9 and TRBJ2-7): DSGVTQTPKHLITATGQRVTLRCSPRSGDLSVYWYQQSLDQGLQFLIQYYNGEERAKGNILERFSAQQFPDLHSELNLSSLELGDSALYFCASSAQGQGYEQYFGPGTRLTVT.

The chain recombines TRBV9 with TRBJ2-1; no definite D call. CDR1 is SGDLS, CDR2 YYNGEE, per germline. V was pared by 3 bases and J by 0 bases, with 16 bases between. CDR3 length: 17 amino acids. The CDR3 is CASSETMAVYSYNEQFF. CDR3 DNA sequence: TGTGCCAGCAGCGAGACAATGGCAGTCTACTCCTACAATGAGCAGTTCTTC.

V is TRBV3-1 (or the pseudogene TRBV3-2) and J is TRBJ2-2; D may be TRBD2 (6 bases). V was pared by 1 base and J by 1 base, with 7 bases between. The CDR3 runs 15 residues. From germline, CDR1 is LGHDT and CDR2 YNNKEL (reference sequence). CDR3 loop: CASSQGEVNTGELFF. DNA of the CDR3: TGTGCCAGCAGCCAAGGGGAGGTGAACACCGGGGAGCTGTTTTTT.